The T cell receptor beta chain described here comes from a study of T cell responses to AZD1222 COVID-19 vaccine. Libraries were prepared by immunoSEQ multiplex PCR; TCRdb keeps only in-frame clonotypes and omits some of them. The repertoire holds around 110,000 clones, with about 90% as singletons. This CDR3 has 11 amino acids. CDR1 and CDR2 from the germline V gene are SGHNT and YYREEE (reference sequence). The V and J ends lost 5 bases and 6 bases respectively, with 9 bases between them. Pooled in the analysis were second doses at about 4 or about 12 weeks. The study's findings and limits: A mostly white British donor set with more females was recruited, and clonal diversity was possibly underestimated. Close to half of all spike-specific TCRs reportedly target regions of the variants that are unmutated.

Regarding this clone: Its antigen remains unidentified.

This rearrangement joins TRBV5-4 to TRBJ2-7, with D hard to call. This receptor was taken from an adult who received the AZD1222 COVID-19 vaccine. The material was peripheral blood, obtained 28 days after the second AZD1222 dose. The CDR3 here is CASSLGPEQYF. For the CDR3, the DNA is TGTGCCAGCAGTCTAGGGCCCGAGCAGTACTTC.